This T cell receptor beta chain derives from a study of CD8 T cells in ankylosing spondylitis. Study-level points and caveats: There was reportedly significant enrichment of clones that were disease-linked in matched ankylosing spondylitis synovial fluid.

TCRdb used MiXCR to reprocess the 5' RACE reads, holding one entry per CDR3 protein. This table has approximately 260,000 distinct CDR3 sequences, roughly 8.6% appearing once. This clonotype was found many times. Its matching antigen is unknown. The V end lost 7 bases, the J end lost 2 bases, and 10 bases lay between the germline ends. CDR1 and CDR2 (germline): SGDLS, YYNGEE. This CDR3 spans 14 amino acids. V is TRBV9 and J is TRBJ2-6; perhaps TRBD1 as D (5 bases). Material for sequencing was blood, either unsorted or a sorted T cell fraction (not recorded which). The receptor was derived from a male donor with ankylosing spondylitis or in good health (not recorded which). The CDR3 sequence: CASRWGAGANVLTF. DNA for the CDR3: TGTGCCAGCCGTTGGGGCGCTGGGGCCAACGTCCTGACTTTC.